This record concerns one T cell receptor (beta chain) sequence. As processed by the authors: Amplification of reference gene primers was used by the study to estimate nucleated cell counts. Measured with immunoSEQ multiplex PCR; TCRdb has only the in-frame clones, and not every one. The DNA gave D and trimming, while V, J and clone size come from that table. The repertoire includes over 200,000 clones, more than 70% of them detected once, and roughly 2.6% sits in the top ten. This entry is derived from a study of blood T cell repertoires in COVID-19. Study context: Samples of COVID-19 (acute and convalescent) were obtained from the United States, Italy and Spain. T cells, B-cell-depleted T cells, or PBMCs provided the cDNA or gDNA that served as material.

The clonotype was recovered from a woman aged 55-70 years with acute or convalescent COVID-19. Sample: peripheral blood.

The CDR3 bases are TGTGCCAGCAGCCAACCGGGAGCAAGGCTGGGGGAGCAGTACTTC. Translated, it gives CASSQPGARLGEQYF. This sequence joins TRBV4-2 and TRBJ2-7, with D perhaps TRBD2 (6 bases). The length of the CDR3 is 15 residues. Trimming removed 2 bases from V and 7 bases from J, with 18 bases in between. Germline V lookup: CDR1 LGHNA, CDR2 YNFKEQ.